The source of this T cell receptor (beta chain) is a study of OX40 agonist ivuxolimab in advanced cancers. V dropped 0 bases and J dropped 4 bases, with 10 bases sitting between them. This CDR3 has 15 amino acids. In germline, CDR1 is SGHRS, CDR2 YFSETQ. The data were produced by immunoSEQ multiplex PCR, yet TCRdb's version contains in-frame clones alone and is incomplete. The repertoire has about 56,000 clones, 75% to 85% of them found once; the top ten carry approximately 3.1%. The sequence came from an adult with an advanced solid tumor such as melanoma, head and neck, liver or kidney cancer. The sample consisted of CD4+ or CD8+ T cells sorted from blood, taken in a trial of the OX40 agonist ivuxolimab. This sequence joins TRBV5-1 and TRBJ2-2; D is ambiguous. The CDR3 nucleotides are TGCGCCAGCAGCTTGGGACATGAAATCACCGGGGAGCTGTTTTTT. As protein: CASSLGHEITGELFF.